The T cell receptor (beta chain) under discussion was sequenced for a study of blood T cell repertoires in COVID-19. The overall study: Material from acute and convalescent COVID-19 was sourced from the United States, Italy and Spain. T cells, B-cell-depleted T cells, or PBMCs supplied cDNA or gDNA.

The CDR3 is made up of 16 amino acids. The germline gives CDR1 SGDLS, CDR2 YYNGEE. The ends lost 3 bases at V and 1 base at J; junction bases unmatched: 7. Sequencing was performed with immunoSEQ multiplex PCR; in TCRdb, only in-frame clones are kept and a portion is missing. Altogether about 320,000 clones are present, around 90% being singletons, with the ten largest covering 2.6%. Participants spanned ages about 18 to 90 years and resided in fewer than 30 US areas. Cohort 3 recovery required two negative PCRs, clearance, or symptom resolution. The sequence came from a man aged 55 to 70 who had recovered from COVID-19. Material for sequencing was PBMCs or T cells enriched from blood (not recorded which). This chain uses TRBV9 with TRBJ2-1; 7 nucleotides match TRBD2. The CDR3, as DNA: TGTGCCAGCAGCGCCCGGGGGGATACTTCCTACAATGAGCAGTTCTTC. Protein sequence: CASSARGDTSYNEQFF.